A selection of T cell receptor beta chains follows, all from one sample in a study of radiation and T cells in renal cell carcinoma. This table comes from immunoSEQ multiplex PCR, and its TCRdb copy is limited to in-frame clones, with some not included. This table has tens of thousands of clones, about 85% appearing once. Here the sequenced sample was blood, taken from a patient whose treatment included radiotherapy and nephrectomy. These receptors all come from a man between 60 and 75 years old with renal cell carcinoma. Both conserved end residues are part of each CDR3. D genes are given only for firm matches. Size tells how often a clone was seen (once, few, many) or the class of an expanded clone, and some rows leave it out.

D gene: -
clone size: -
V gene: TRBV29-1
J gene: TRBJ1-2
CDR3 protein: CSVESGIYGYGYTF
CDR3 DNA: TGCAGCGTTGAGTCGGGGATCTATGGCTATGGCTACACCTTC

D gene: TRBD1
clone size: few
V gene: TRBV7-2
J gene: TRBJ1-5
CDR3 protein: CASSQNRGRQPQHF
CDR3 DNA: TGTGCCAGCAGCCAAAACAGGGGGCGTCAGCCCCAGCATTTT

D gene: -
clone size: -
V gene: TRBV7-2
J gene: TRBJ2-5
CDR3 protein: CASSLVETQYF
CDR3 DNA: TGTGCCAGCAGCTTAGTGGAGACCCAGTACTTC

D gene: TRBD1
clone size: -
V gene: TRBV7-2
J gene: TRBJ1-3
CDR3 protein: CASSLTGSGNTIYF
CDR3 DNA: TGTGCCAGCAGCTTGACAGGGTCTGGAAACACCATATATTTT

D gene: TRBD1
clone size: -
V gene: TRBV18
J gene: TRBJ2-7
CDR3 protein: CASSPDRAEQYF
CDR3 DNA: TGTGCCAGCTCACCCGACAGGGCCGAGCAGTACTTC

D gene: TRBD2
clone size: -
V gene: TRBV27
J gene: TRBJ2-2
CDR3 protein: CASSSGLVNGELFF
CDR3 DNA: TGTGCCAGCAGTTCGGGACTAGTAAACGGGGAGCTGTTTTTT

D gene: TRBD1
clone size: -
V gene: TRBV28
J gene: TRBJ2-6
CDR3 protein: CASSTRDRGSSGANVLTF
CDR3 DNA: TGTGCCAGCAGTACCCGGGACAGGGGGTCCTCTGGGGCCAACGTCCTGACTTTC

D gene: -
clone size: -
V gene: TRBV27
J gene: TRBJ1-2
CDR3 protein: CASSFRGSDYGYTF
CDR3 DNA: TGTGCCAGCAGTTTTAGAGGTAGTGACTATGGCTACACCTTC

D gene: -
clone size: -
V gene: TRBV18
J gene: TRBJ2-1
CDR3 protein: CASSPPGGVSSYNEQFF
CDR3 DNA: TGTGCCAGCTCACCACCTGGCGGGGTGAGCTCCTACAATGAGCAGTTCTTC

D gene: TRBD2
clone size: -
V gene: TRBV27
J gene: TRBJ2-1
CDR3 protein: CARLTRSSGSRSYNEQFF
CDR3 DNA: TGTGCCAGGCTAACCCGGTCCAGCGGGAGTCGGTCCTACAATGAGCAGTTCTTC

D gene: -
clone size: medium-sized
V gene: TRBV11-1
J gene: TRBJ2-7
CDR3 protein: CASSLAGGTAYEQYF
CDR3 DNA: TGTGCCAGCAGCTTAGCGGGGGGGACAGCCTACGAGCAGTACTTC

D gene: -
clone size: -
V gene: TRBV5-1
J gene: TRBJ1-2
CDR3 protein: CASSLRSYGQRPVFYGYTF
CDR3 DNA: TGCGCCAGCAGCTTACGTTCGTACGGACAGAGACCCGTTTTTTATGGCTACACCTTC

D gene: -
clone size: -
V gene: TRBV9
J gene: TRBJ1-4
CDR3 protein: CASSPEGGTANEKLFF
CDR3 DNA: TGTGCCAGCAGCCCGGAGGGGGGGACGGCTAATGAAAAACTGTTTTTT

D gene: TRBD2
clone size: -
V gene: TRBV4-3
J gene: TRBJ2-1
CDR3 protein: CASSPWTRDNEQFF
CDR3 DNA: TGCGCCAGCAGCCCCTGGACTAGGGACAATGAGCAGTTCTTC

D gene: -
clone size: once
V gene: TRBV18
J gene: TRBJ2-5
CDR3 protein: CASSPQETQYF
CDR3 DNA: TGTGCCAGCTCACCACAAGAGACCCAGTACTTC

D gene: -
clone size: -
V gene: TRBV15
J gene: TRBJ1-3
CDR3 protein: CATTQSSGNTIYF
CDR3 DNA: TGTGCCACCACACAGAGCTCTGGAAACACCATATATTTT

D gene: -
clone size: -
V gene: TRBV9
J gene: TRBJ2-3
CDR3 protein: CASSVDKDTQYF
CDR3 DNA: TGTGCCAGCAGCGTAGATAAAGATACGCAGTATTTT

D gene: -
clone size: -
V gene: TRBV4-3
J gene: TRBJ2-3
CDR3 protein: CASSQEGQGRTDTQYF
CDR3 DNA: TGCGCCAGCAGCCAAGAAGGGCAGGGCCGCACAGATACGCAGTATTTT

D gene: -
clone size: -
V gene: TRBV5-4
J gene: TRBJ1-2
CDR3 protein: CASSRFQWDAYGYTF
CDR3 DNA: TGTGCCAGCAGCCGATTCCAGTGGGATGCCTATGGCTACACCTTC

D gene: -
clone size: -
V gene: TRBV28
J gene: TRBJ1-5
CDR3 protein: CASSMGGAGQPQHF
CDR3 DNA: TGTGCCAGCAGTATGGGGGGGGCCGGTCAGCCCCAGCATTTT

D gene: -
clone size: -
V gene: TRBV6-5
J gene: TRBJ2-3
CDR3 protein: CASSYSGQGGTDTQYF
CDR3 DNA: TGTGCCAGCAGTTACTCTGGCCAGGGCGGCACAGATACGCAGTATTTT

D gene: -
clone size: many
V gene: TRBV19
J gene: TRBJ2-1
CDR3 protein: CASSIGPLENNEQFF
CDR3 DNA: TGTGCCAGTAGTATTGGTCCGCTGGAAAACAATGAGCAGTTCTTC

D gene: -
clone size: -
V gene: TRBV19
J gene: TRBJ2-5
CDR3 protein: CASSPDGQETQYF
CDR3 DNA: TGTGCCAGTAGCCCGGACGGCCAAGAGACCCAGTACTTC

D gene: TRBD2
clone size: -
V gene: TRBV9
J gene: TRBJ2-1
CDR3 protein: CASSAEAGTSGGNEQFF
CDR3 DNA: TGTGCCAGCAGCGCAGAAGCCGGGACTAGCGGAGGCAATGAGCAGTTCTTC

D gene: -
clone size: -
V gene: TRBV11-2
J gene: TRBJ2-7
CDR3 protein: CASSFSYAGLYEQYF
CDR3 DNA: TGTGCCAGCAGCTTTTCCTACGCAGGGCTCTACGAGCAGTACTTC

D gene: -
clone size: -
V gene: TRBV6-5
J gene: TRBJ2-1
CDR3 protein: CASSPMSSYNEQFF
CDR3 DNA: TGTGCCAGCAGTCCTATGAGCTCCTACAATGAGCAGTTCTTC

D gene: TRBD2
clone size: -
V gene: TRBV9
J gene: TRBJ2-5
CDR3 protein: CASSADGRGGLGETQYF
CDR3 DNA: TGTGCCAGCAGCGCCGACGGGAGGGGCGGTCTGGGAGAGACCCAGTACTTC

D gene: TRBD1
clone size: -
V gene: TRBV2
J gene: TRBJ1-1
CDR3 protein: CASHQDRETEAFF
CDR3 DNA: TGTGCAAGCCACCAGGACAGGGAGACTGAAGCTTTCTTT

D gene: TRBD1
clone size: once
V gene: TRBV7-6
J gene: TRBJ2-2
CDR3 protein: CASSEREGQGRRTGELFF
CDR3 DNA: TGTGCCAGCAGCGAAAGGGAGGGACAGGGGAGACGAACCGGGGAGCTGTTTTTT

D gene: -
clone size: -
V gene: TRBV9
J gene: TRBJ2-1
CDR3 protein: CASSRTVTLNEQFF
CDR3 DNA: TGTGCCAGCAGCCGGACGGTAACCCTCAATGAGCAGTTCTTC

D gene: -
clone size: few
V gene: TRBV30
J gene: TRBJ2-2
CDR3 protein: CAWSDPFANTGELFF
CDR3 DNA: TGTGCCTGGAGTGACCCGTTCGCGAACACCGGGGAGCTGTTTTTT

D gene: TRBD1
clone size: -
V gene: TRBV2
J gene: TRBJ1-6
CDR3 protein: CASSDGTGRSPLHF
CDR3 DNA: TGTGCCAGCAGCGACGGGACAGGGAGATCACCCCTCCACTTT

D gene: -
clone size: -
V gene: TRBV11-2
J gene: TRBJ2-7
CDR3 protein: CASSFGLAAYEQYF
CDR3 DNA: TGTGCCAGCAGCTTTGGGCTCGCCGCCTACGAGCAGTACTTC

D gene: TRBD2
clone size: -
V gene: TRBV2
J gene: TRBJ2-3
CDR3 protein: CASRGLAGVSTDTQYF
CDR3 DNA: TGTGCCAGCAGGGGACTAGCGGGAGTGAGCACAGATACGCAGTATTTT

D gene: -
clone size: -
V gene: TRBV6-1
J gene: TRBJ1-5
CDR3 protein: CASSDRSNQPQHF
CDR3 DNA: TGTGCCAGCAGTGACAGGAGTAATCAGCCCCAGCATTTT

D gene: -
clone size: -
V gene: TRBV12-5
J gene: TRBJ1-3
CDR3 protein: CASGRTGSGNTIYF
CDR3 DNA: TGTGCTAGTGGCCGAACAGGGTCTGGAAACACCATATATTTT

D gene: TRBD2
clone size: -
V gene: TRBV12-5
J gene: TRBJ2-1
CDR3 protein: CASGAGTTNYNEQFF
CDR3 DNA: TGTGCTAGTGGTGCCGGGACTACAAACTACAATGAGCAGTTCTTC

D gene: -
clone size: -
V gene: TRBV13
J gene: TRBJ2-5
CDR3 protein: CASSLKETQYF
CDR3 DNA: TGTGCCAGCAGCTTAAAAGAGACCCAGTACTTC

D gene: -
clone size: -
V gene: TRBV5-1
J gene: TRBJ1-2
CDR3 protein: CASSLEGQAEGYTF
CDR3 DNA: TGCGCCAGCAGCTTGGAGGGGCAGGCCGAGGGCTACACCTTC

D gene: TRBD1
clone size: -
V gene: TRBV25-1
J gene: TRBJ1-6
CDR3 protein: CASSAQGAYNSPLHF
CDR3 DNA: TGTGCCAGCAGCGCGCAGGGGGCCTATAATTCACCCCTCCACTTT

D gene: -
clone size: once
V gene: TRBV29-1
J gene: TRBJ2-3
CDR3 protein: CSVVRGPTDTQYF
CDR3 DNA: TGCAGCGTTGTGAGGGGACCCACAGATACGCAGTATTTT

D gene: TRBD1
clone size: -
V gene: TRBV19
J gene: TRBJ1-6
CDR3 protein: CAVRTGTSYNSPLHF
CDR3 DNA: TGTGCCGTAAGGACAGGGACGTCCTATAATTCACCCCTCCACTTT

D gene: -
clone size: few
V gene: TRBV7-9
J gene: TRBJ2-7
CDR3 protein: CASRPRDSYYEQYF
CDR3 DNA: TGTGCCAGCAGACCTAGGGATTCGTACTACGAGCAGTACTTC

D gene: -
clone size: -
V gene: TRBV2
J gene: TRBJ1-5
CDR3 protein: CASAGTENQPQHF
CDR3 DNA: TGTGCCAGCGCCGGGACGGAGAATCAGCCCCAGCATTTT

D gene: -
clone size: -
V gene: TRBV7-8
J gene: TRBJ2-1
CDR3 protein: CASSLGGVNEQFF
CDR3 DNA: TGTGCCAGCAGCTTAGGAGGGGTCAATGAGCAGTTCTTC

D gene: TRBD1
clone size: -
V gene: TRBV19
J gene: TRBJ1-2
CDR3 protein: CASRYTTGVGNYGYTF
CDR3 DNA: TGTGCCAGTAGGTACACGACAGGGGTTGGGAACTATGGCTACACCTTC

D gene: TRBD1
clone size: -
V gene: TRBV6-5
J gene: TRBJ2-7
CDR3 protein: CASRRGQGSVSF
CDR3 DNA: TGTGCCAGCAGACGTGGACAGGGTTCGGTTTCCTTC

D gene: -
clone size: -
V gene: TRBV6-5
J gene: TRBJ2-1
CDR3 protein: CASSFYIGRKDEQFF
CDR3 DNA: TGTGCCAGCAGTTTCTATATCGGACGGAAGGATGAGCAGTTCTTC

D gene: -
clone size: -
V gene: TRBV18
J gene: TRBJ2-7
CDR3 protein: CASSPDSPLLAEQYF
CDR3 DNA: TGTGCCAGCTCACCCGACTCCCCTTTACTTGCCGAGCAGTACTTC

D gene: TRBD2
clone size: -
V gene: TRBV29-1
J gene: TRBJ2-5
CDR3 protein: CSVEGLAGETQYF
CDR3 DNA: TGCAGCGTTGAGGGACTAGCGGGAGAGACCCAGTACTTC

D gene: TRBD1
clone size: few
V gene: TRBV6-1
J gene: TRBJ1-2
CDR3 protein: CASSEDPQGVGYGYTF
CDR3 DNA: TGCGCCAGCAGTGAGGACCCACAGGGGGTTGGCTATGGCTACACCTTC

D gene: TRBD2
clone size: -
V gene: TRBV15
J gene: TRBJ2-7
CDR3 protein: CATSRAQRGGEQYF
CDR3 DNA: TGTGCCACCAGCAGAGCCCAGCGGGGGGGGGAGCAGTACTTC

D gene: TRBD1
clone size: -
V gene: TRBV5-1
J gene: TRBJ2-6
CDR3 protein: CASSLAGTGALRANVLTF
CDR3 DNA: TGCGCCAGCAGCTTGGCCGGGACAGGGGCCTTACGAGCCAACGTCCTGACTTTC

D gene: -
clone size: -
V gene: TRBV29-1
J gene: TRBJ1-3
CDR3 protein: CSVDSGNTIYF
CDR3 DNA: TGCAGCGTCGACAGTGGAAACACCATATATTTT

D gene: TRBD2
clone size: -
V gene: TRBV11-2
J gene: TRBJ2-5
CDR3 protein: CASSLVLAGVIKTQYF
CDR3 DNA: TGTGCCAGCAGCTTAGTTCTAGCGGGAGTGATAAAGACCCAGTACTTC

D gene: -
clone size: -
V gene: TRBV18
J gene: TRBJ2-3
CDR3 protein: CASSPLGGNSLPSTDTQYF
CDR3 DNA: TGTGCCAGCTCACCACTGGGGGGAAACTCCCTTCCTAGCACAGATACGCAGTATTTT

D gene: TRBD2
clone size: -
V gene: TRBV7-3
J gene: TRBJ2-1
CDR3 protein: CASSFSGGPYNEQFF
CDR3 DNA: TGTGCCAGCAGCTTCAGCGGGGGCCCTTACAATGAGCAGTTCTTC

D gene: -
clone size: -
V gene: TRBV15
J gene: TRBJ2-3
CDR3 protein: CATSSPGWRTDTQYF
CDR3 DNA: TGTGCCACCAGCAGCCCAGGCTGGCGCACAGATACGCAGTATTTT

D gene: -
clone size: -
V gene: TRBV5-6
J gene: TRBJ1-3
CDR3 protein: CASSLRGPGNTIYF
CDR3 DNA: TGTGCCAGCAGCTTGAGGGGACCGGGAAACACCATATATTTT